Given below is one T cell receptor (beta chain) in context. Its cognate antigen has yet to be identified. No clone much larger than this one lies a single base away; base qualities are absent. The data are from a study of OX40 agonist ivuxolimab in advanced cancers. Context from the whole study: Ivuxolimab, which targeted the costimulatory receptor OX40 (CD134), was an agonistic, fully human IgG2 monoclonal antibody. Intravenous ivuxolimab was administered to patients every 2 weeks at six dose levels: 0.01, 0.1, 0.3, 1.5, 3 and 10 mg/kg. Of the roughly 52 patients in dose escalation, 19 had hepatocellular carcinoma, about 15 had melanoma, 9 had renal cell carcinoma and 9 had head and neck cancer. In the dose-escalation cohort, roughly 80% of patients were male, and the mean age was roughly 60 years, with a range of roughly 20 to 80. Prior anti-PD-1, anti-PD-L1 or anti-CTLA-4 therapy was permitted, and approximately 42% of dose-escalation patients had received checkpoint inhibitors. Partial responses were achieved by three dose-escalation patients, of whom one had hepatocellular carcinoma and two had cutaneous melanoma. The purpose of peripheral TCRbeta sequencing was to test whether ivuxolimab changed TCR sequence diversity and led to clonal T-cell expansion. The paper covers the monotherapy dose-escalation part of the phase I ivuxolimab trial, which included N ≈ 50 patients. The research as a whole found: Partial responders in the 0.1-3.0 mg/kg groups had among the lowest normalized peripheral clonal expansion, especially among CD8+ T cells. At doses of 0.1 to 3.0 mg/kg, clonal expansion of both CD4+ and CD8+ blood T cells was observed from baseline to week 6. After ivuxolimab, expanded clones were on average more numerous among CD8+ T cells than among CD4+ T cells. Low levels of normalized T-cell clonal expansion were also seen in some patients who did not respond. Antigen specificity was not determined for the clonally expanded peripheral T cells.

To sequence the TCRbeta CDR3 region, genomic DNA was isolated from the sorted cells. The immunoSEQ Assay was used for sequencing of TCRbeta CDR3 regions. This is the immuneACCESS table as TCRdb keeps it, with only in-frame sequences that have V and J called. A part of the clones is gone; compared with another copy, unresolved V genes explain less than half, and the rest is unexplained. In all, the sample holds 54,000 or so clones, and 80% of those were seen once. The ten largest clones add up to roughly 4.5% of the sample. The trial excluded patients who had a history of autoimmune disease or were on systemic immunosuppression. Peripheral blood for TCR sequencing was collected from all dose cohorts at baseline, on cycle 4 day 1, and on cycle 7 day 1. The samples were drawn from a first-in-human, open-label, multicenter phase I dose-escalation trial of ivuxolimab. Adults with locally advanced or metastatic melanoma, renal cell, hepatocellular, or head and neck squamous cell carcinoma were enrolled in the trial. Before TCR sequencing, CD4+ and CD8+ T cells were separately sorted from peripheral blood.

The CDR3, cysteine through phenylalanine, is 14 amino acids long. Of all the DNA, just the CDR3 is kept, 42 bases in frame from base 1. V drops 6 bases and J drops 2 bases, leaving 10 bases in between. CDR1 and CDR2 are read off the germline V gene (reference sequence) as MNHNY and SVGAGI. The material was CD4+ or CD8+ T cells sorted from blood, obtained in a trial of the OX40 agonist ivuxolimab. The sequence is built from TRBV6-6 and TRBJ1-4; no D gene can be assigned with confidence. The sequence came from an adult with an advanced solid tumor such as melanoma, head and neck, liver or kidney cancer. For the CDR3, the sequence is CASRKTNTNEKLFF. The nucleotide sequence is TGTGCCAGCAGAAAGACAAATACTAATGAAAAACTGTTTTTT.